These 29 T cell receptor beta chains share one sample of origin, sequenced in a study of shared clonotypes between healthy human individuals. Clones were sequenced by immunoSEQ multiplex PCR, and TCRdb holds only the in-frame ones, with some missing. Of around 2.3 million clones in the sample, approximately 95% were seen once. The sequenced sample consisted of naive CD4+ T cells sorted from blood. Described subset: CD45RA+ positively selected. The receptors were gathered from a man younger than 30 in good health.

This clone was seen once. The genes are TRBV6-5 and TRBJ2-1; D not certain. CDR1 and CDR2 (germline): MNHEY, SVGAGI. Trimming removed 6 bases from V and 15 bases from J, with 21 bases in between. The CDR3 extends over 13 amino acids. The CDR3: CASSKNSGVDRFF. The CDR3 DNA follows: TGTGCCAGCAGCAAAAATAGTGGGGTAGATAGGTTCTTC.

Details on this clone: The sample has other DNA sequences that encode this CDR3 too. This chain connects TRBV10-3 to TRBJ2-3; D is uncertain. CDR3 length equals 14 residues. Germline V CDR1 and CDR2: ENHRY, SYGVKD. Trimming took 10 bases from V and 0 from J, leaving 14 bases between them. CDR3 residues: CATSSEPSTDTQYF. CDR3 sequence (DNA): TGTGCCACTTCATCCGAACCTAGCACAGATACGCAGTATTTT.

This rearrangement joins TRBV7-2 to TRBJ2-5; 10 bases are a match to TRBD2. The J segment lost 0 bases and the V segment lost 2 bases, leaving 3 bases of the junction unmatched. CDR1 and CDR2 from the germline V gene are SGHTA and FQGNSA. There are 16 residues in the CDR3. CDR3 nucleotides: TGTGCCAGCAGCTTAACTAGCGGGATGTACCAAGAGACCCAGTACTTC. The encoded protein is CASSLTSGMYQETQYF. Combining the CDR3 with reference TRBV7-2 and TRBJ2-5 gives the whole variable domain GAGVSQSPSNKVTEKGKDVELRCDPISGHTALYWYRQSLGQGLEFLIYFQGNSAPDKSGLPSDRFSAERTGGSVSTLTIQRTQQEDSAVYLCASSLTSGMYQETQYFGPGTRLLVL.

The chain couples TRBV30 to TRBJ1-4; possible D gene TRBD1, 6 bases. Trimming stripped 0 bases from V and 4 bases from J, with 12 bases between. The length of the CDR3 is 15 residues. Germline V gene data show CDR1 as GTSNPN and CDR2 as SVGIG (reference sequence). CDR3 protein: CAWSVLGQFNEKLFF. Written as DNA, the CDR3 is TGTGCCTGGAGTGTACTCGGACAGTTTAATGAAAAACTGTTTTTT.

The V call is TRBV11-2, the J call TRBJ2-7; 7 positions agree with TRBD1. Germline-derived CDR1 and CDR2 are SGHAT and FQNNGV. Unmatched junction bases numbered 7, after V lost 2 bases and J lost 0 bases. The CDR3 is made up of 16 amino acids. CDR3 bases: TGTGCCAGCAGCTTAACCGGGACAGTGAGCTCCTACGAGCAGTACTTC. This encodes CASSLTGTVSSYEQYF.

The gene calls are TRBV7-2 and TRBJ1-1; 7 nucleotides align to TRBD1. Trimming cost V 5 bases and J 6 bases; bases outside gene matches: 9. This CDR3 spans 14 amino acids. Germline CDR1 and CDR2: SGHTA and FQGNSA. CDR3 residues: CASSAATGRPEAFF. The CDR3 DNA is TGTGCCAGCAGCGCAGCGACAGGGAGGCCTGAAGCTTTCTTT.

The rearrangement joins TRBV18 to TRBJ1-6; D is unresolved. This CDR3 has 14 amino acids. Germline CDR1 and CDR2: KGHSH and LQKENI. V was shortened by 3 bases and J by 10 bases, with 13 bases between the two germline ends. CDR3 region: CASSPGRVESPLHF. The CDR3 nucleotides are TGTGCCAGCTCACCTGGTAGGGTAGAATCACCCCTCCACTTT.

This chain links TRBV7-3 with TRBJ1-2, with 10 bases identical to TRBD1. CDR3 size: 17 residues. In germline, CDR1 is SGHTA, CDR2 FQGTGA. The V and J ends lost 1 base and 2 bases, in that order; junction bases with no gene match: 7. CDR3 sequence reads: CASSLMGTGANNYGYTF. CDR3 nucleotides: TGTGCCAGCAGCTTAATGGGGACAGGGGCGAACAACTATGGCTACACCTTC.

The DNA of the CDR3 is TGTGCCAGCAGCCGGAAGGTGGAACAGGGGGCTGGCTACACCTTC. Residues: CASSRKVEQGAGYTF. This rearrangement joins TRBV7-2 to TRBJ1-2; TRBD1 matches 9 bases. Germline assignment: CDR1 SGHTA and CDR2 FQGNSA. The CDR3 has 15 amino acids. Germline trimming cut 5 bases from V and 7 bases from J; bases unmatched to any gene: 11.

In this sample, this clone turned up once. V usage is TRBV7-2 and J usage is TRBJ2-5, with D possibly being TRBD1 or TRBD2 (5 bases each). Trimming took off 5 bases at V and 4 bases at J, with 14 bases between the two ends. This CDR3 region has 14 residues. Per germline, CDR1 SGHTA and CDR2 FQGNSA. CDR3: CASSARGKGETQYF. DNA for the CDR3: TGTGCCAGCAGCGCGAGGGGCAAGGGAGAGACCCAGTACTTC.

This chain links TRBV27 with TRBJ1-2, with D uncertain. Germline V gene data show CDR1 as MNHEY and CDR2 as SMNVEV (reference sequence). Trimming cost V 4 bases and J 2 bases, with 8 bases left between them. The CDR3 sequence is 13 residues long. In DNA form, the CDR3 reads TGTGCCAGCAGTTGGTCGCGGAACTATGGCTACACCTTC. This sequence encodes CASSWSRNYGYTF.

DNA for the CDR3: TGTGCCAGCAGTTTGGCAGCCCCAGGTACGGGCTACACCTTC. Its translation is CASSLAAPGTGYTF. The chain couples TRBV28 to TRBJ1-2; D uncertain. V lost 3 bases and J lost 8, with 16 bases in between. CDR1 MDHEN and CDR2 SYDVKM come from the germline V gene. The CDR3 is 14 amino acids.

The V gene is TRBV5-4, the J gene TRBJ1-4, with a weak D call TRBD1 (5 bases). Trimming cost V 4 bases and J 8 bases, with 24 bases left between them. Germline CDR1 is SGHNT and CDR2 is YYREEE (reference sequence). The CDR3 sequence is 17 residues long. As DNA, the CDR3 is TGTGCCAGCAGCCAGGACCTTACAGGCGCCTCAGGGGAAAAACTGTTTTTT. Encoded protein: CASSQDLTGASGEKLFF.

V gene TRBV28 combines with J gene TRBJ1-2, with TRBD1 as a possible D gene (5 bases). The length of the CDR3 is 15 residues. CDR1 is MDHEN and CDR2 is SYDVKM in the germline V gene. V dropped 2 bases and J dropped 4 bases, with 14 bases sitting between them. CDR3 residues: CASSLTWGQGYGYTF. The CDR3 nucleotides read TGTGCCAGCAGTTTAACTTGGGGCCAGGGCTATGGCTACACCTTC.

V gene TRBV9 combines with J gene TRBJ1-2; weak D call: TRBD1 (5 bases). CDR1 and CDR2 from the germline V gene are SGDLS and YYNGEE. The CDR3 is 13 amino acids. V lost 5 bases to trimming and J lost 4 bases, with 12 bases between them. The CDR3 coding sequence is TGTGCCAGCAGACAAACTGGGGGCTATGGCTACACCTTC. It is translated as CASRQTGGYGYTF.

The V gene is TRBV10-2, the J gene TRBJ2-2; 14 bases are a match to TRBD2. The CDR3 totals 15 residues. Germline CDR1 reads WSHSY; CDR2 reads SAAADI. V shed 7 bases, J shed 5 bases, and the junction held 3 bases outside the gene matches. The CDR3: CASTGTSGRTGELFF. Here the CDR3 DNA reads TGCGCCAGCACAGGGACTAGCGGGAGAACCGGGGAGCTGTTTTTT.

This chain uses TRBV28 with TRBJ1-2; TRBD1 agrees at 9 bases. Germline V gives CDR1 MDHEN, CDR2 SYDVKM. V lost 6 bases and J lost 4; bases outside the gene matches: 12. This CDR3 spans 16 amino acids. The CDR3 region is CASSPTGTGLGYGYTF. For the CDR3, the DNA is TGTGCCAGCAGCCCAACGGGGACAGGGTTGGGCTATGGCTACACCTTC.

The chain links TRBV27 to TRBJ1-5; D gene uncertain. Trimming shortened V by 2 bases and J by 0 bases, and 5 bases separated the two germline ends. Germline loops: CDR1 MNHEY, CDR2 SMNVEV (reference sequence). This CDR3 comprises 14 residues. The CDR3 nucleotides are TGTGCCAGCAGTTTAACGGTTAGCAATCAGCCCCAGCATTTT. The encoded protein is CASSLTVSNQPQHF.

This chain links TRBV6-6 with TRBJ1-3; no reliable D call. Germline CDR1 reads MNHNY; CDR2 reads SVGAGI (reference sequence). The CDR3 totals 15 residues. Trimming pared 7 bases from V and 1 base from J, leaving 14 bases between. The CDR3 DNA reads as TGTGCCAGCATCCCTTGGGAATCTTCTGGAAACACCATATATTTT. Amino acid sequence: CASIPWESSGNTIYF.

This rearrangement joins TRBV18 to TRBJ2-7, with D perhaps TRBD2 (6 bases). CDR1 and CDR2 from the germline V gene are KGHSH and LQKENI. Deletions cut 3 bases from V and 4 bases from J, with 19 bases between. The CDR3 totals 16 residues. Here the CDR3 reads CASSPLGTGSGYEQYF. The CDR3 DNA is TGTGCCAGCTCACCCTTAGGGACCGGGAGCGGATACGAGCAGTACTTC.

A word on this clone: The same CDR3 is also encoded by other DNA sequences in this sample. This chain uses TRBV4-2 with TRBJ2-2, with unresolved D. This CDR3 has 13 residues. The V and J ends lost 3 bases and 1 base respectively, with 3 bases between them. CDR1 is LGHNA and CDR2 is YNFKEQ in the germline V gene. The CDR3 loop is CASSQLNTGELFF. DNA for the CDR3: TGTGCCAGCAGCCAGTTGAACACCGGGGAGCTGTTTTTT.

The chain has TRBV6-6 and TRBJ2-3, with D possibly being TRBD2 (5 bases). This CDR3 contains 14 residues. Trimming took 8 bases from V and 3 from J, leaving 15 bases between them. Germline V lookup: CDR1 MNHNY, CDR2 SVGAGI (reference sequence). The CDR3 sequence is CASSYGVQTDTQYF. The CDR3 coding sequence is TGTGCCAGCTCCTACGGGGTTCAGACAGATACGCAGTATTTT.

The chain is built from TRBV2 and TRBJ2-7; 7 nucleotides line up with TRBD1. The trim removed 9 bases at V and 0 bases at J, leaving 8 bases unmatched. CDR1 is SNHLY and CDR2 is FYNNEI in the germline V gene. CDR3 length equals 14 residues. The CDR3 sequence: CASTKDRYSYEQYF. In DNA form, the CDR3 reads TGTGCCAGTACTAAGGACAGGTACTCCTACGAGCAGTACTTC.

The chain employs TRBV6-1 and TRBJ1-6, with D maybe TRBD1 (6 bases). Germline lookup yields CDR1 MNHNS and CDR2 SASEGT. Deletions cut 3 bases from V and 10 bases from J, with 19 bases between. The CDR3 covers 16 residues. CDR3 loop: CASSDAGASPTSPLHF. CDR3 DNA sequence: TGTGCCAGCAGTGACGCAGGGGCTAGTCCCACCTCACCCCTCCACTTT.

The chain couples TRBV12-2 to TRBJ2-7; no check of the table's D call, TRBD1, against the DNA was made. TRBV12-2 is marked as a pseudogene. The CDR3 extends over 15 amino acids. CDR3 sequence reads: CASRLGTGRSYEQYF. The CDR3 DNA reads TGTGCAAGTCGCTTAGGGACAGGGAGATCCTACGAGCAGTACTTC.

The chain joins TRBV5-1 to TRBJ1-1; D might be TRBD1 (6 bases). The germline V and J ends were trimmed by 2 bases and 2 bases, with 10 bases remaining between them. Germline assignment: CDR1 SGHRS and CDR2 YFSETQ. The CDR3 consists of 14 residues. This chain's CDR3 is CASSLRQANTEAFF. The CDR3, as DNA: TGCGCCAGCAGCTTACGACAGGCTAACACTGAAGCTTTCTTT.

V gene TRBV7-2 combines with J gene TRBJ2-1, with D possibly TRBD1 on 5 matching bases. Germline V CDR1 and CDR2: SGHTA, FQGNSA. This CDR3 is built from 14 residues. V lost 7 bases, J lost 9 bases, and 19 bases lay in between. The CDR3 DNA reads TGTGCCAGCATCAGGGATTCTTTTAGGGGTGAGCAGTTCTTC. Translation gives CASIRDSFRGEQFF.

The chain recombines TRBV7-2 with TRBJ2-1; TRBD2 matches at 12 bases. Per the germline V gene, CDR1 is SGHTA and CDR2 is FQGNSA. V shed 4 bases, J shed 7 bases, and the junction held 5 bases outside the gene matches. This CDR3 comprises 15 residues. CDR3 DNA sequence: TGTGCCAGCAGCTCTAGCGGGAGGGCGTTGAATGAGCAGTTCTTC. Translated, it gives CASSSSGRALNEQFF.

The chain joins TRBV28 to TRBJ2-4; either TRBD1 or TRBD2 may supply D (5 bases each). This CDR3 comprises 18 residues. Germline assignment: CDR1 MDHEN and CDR2 SYDVKM. V shed 0 bases and J shed 4 bases, with 19 bases lying between them. CDR3 in amino acids: CASSLWGLGTNPKNIQYF. CDR3 DNA: TGTGCCAGCAGTTTATGGGGGCTTGGGACGAATCCGAAAAACATTCAGTACTTC.